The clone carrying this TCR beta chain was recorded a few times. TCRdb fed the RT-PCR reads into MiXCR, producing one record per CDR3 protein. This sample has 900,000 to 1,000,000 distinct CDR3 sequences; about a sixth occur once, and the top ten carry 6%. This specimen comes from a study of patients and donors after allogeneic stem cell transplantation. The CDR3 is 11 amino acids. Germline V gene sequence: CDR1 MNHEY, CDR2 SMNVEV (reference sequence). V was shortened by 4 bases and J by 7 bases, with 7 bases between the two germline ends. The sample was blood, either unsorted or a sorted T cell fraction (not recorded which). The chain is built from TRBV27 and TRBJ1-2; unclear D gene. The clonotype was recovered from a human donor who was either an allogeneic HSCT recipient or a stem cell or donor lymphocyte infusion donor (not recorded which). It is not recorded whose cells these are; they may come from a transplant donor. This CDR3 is CASSSDGGYTF. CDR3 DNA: TGTGCCAGCAGTTCGGACGGTGGCTACACCTTC.